Following are 16 T cell receptor beta chains from one sample sequenced in a study of cytomegalovirus exposure and HLA in healthy donors. Clones were read by immunoSEQ multiplex PCR, and TCRdb kept only the in-frame ones, dropping some. Altogether 250,000 to 350,000 clones are present, 87% being singletons, with the ten largest covering roughly 1.2%. Source material: PBMCs. The receptors stem from a woman aged 30 to 39 in good health and CMV-seropositive.

The J gene is TRBJ1-2, the V gene TRBV19; the D is unclear. The CDR3 spans 15 residues. The V gene lost 1 base and the J gene lost 4 bases, with 13 bases spanning the gap. CDR1 and CDR2 (germline): LNHDA, SQIVND (reference sequence). CDR3 nucleotides: TGTGCCAGTAGTATAGGAACAGTTCCTACCTATGGCTACACCTTC. Translating gives CASSIGTVPTYGYTF.

This clone was observed once. This sequence joins TRBV28 and TRBJ2-3, with TRBD2 matching 10 bases. This CDR3 comprises 16 residues. J lost 0 bases, V lost 6 bases, and 6 bases had no gene match. The germline gives CDR1 MDHEN, CDR2 SYDVKM. The CDR3 is CASRAGGPASTDTQYF. The CDR3 nucleotides are TGTGCCAGCAGAGCGGGGGGGCCCGCTAGCACAGATACGCAGTATTTT.

The V gene is TRBV29-1, the J gene TRBJ1-5; 9 positions agree with TRBD1. CDR3 length equals 18 residues. The ends lost 4 bases at V and 0 bases at J; junction bases unmatched: 13. The germline CDR1 and CDR2 sequences are SQVTM and ANQGSEA. In DNA, the CDR3 is TGCAGCGTTGGGGCTAGAACAGGGGGCTCGGGTAGCAATCAGCCCCAGCATTTT. It specifies CSVGARTGGSGSNQPQHF.

This chain's CDR3 is CSVGGSGRVWEQFF. The CDR3 nucleotides are TGCAGCGTTGGGGGGAGCGGGAGGGTCTGGGAGCAGTTCTTC. The rearrangement links TRBV29-1 to TRBJ2-1; 10 nucleotides match TRBD2. The CDR3 contains 14 residues. Germline-derived CDR1 and CDR2 are SQVTM and ANQGSEA. V was clipped by 4 bases and J by 10 bases; unmatched bases: 10.

The rearrangement uses TRBV27 and TRBJ2-7; D gene ambiguous. This CDR3 comprises 11 residues. Germline CDR1 is MNHEY and CDR2 is SMNVEV (reference sequence). The ends were cut back, 7 bases at V and 5 bases at J, with 9 bases in the middle. The CDR3 here is CASMSVNEQYF. As DNA, the CDR3 is TGTGCCAGCATGTCAGTCAACGAGCAGTACTTC.

The V and J genes are TRBV7-7 and TRBJ1-1; D possibly corresponds to TRBD1 (5 bases). The V end lost 5 bases, the J end lost 13 bases, and 20 bases lay between the germline ends. Germline V gene lookup returns CDR1 SSHAT and CDR2 FNYEAQ (reference sequence). This CDR3 is 13 amino acids long. CDR3 coding DNA: TGTGCCAGCAGCCACCGGGACCGCGGAGGTGGTTTCTTT. It encodes CASSHRDRGGGFF.

This clone has a single count. The chain employs TRBV9 and TRBJ1-2; the match to TRBD1 covers 9 bases. Germline lookup yields CDR1 SGDLS and CDR2 YYNGEE. V dropped 3 bases and J dropped 4; count of bases not matched to a gene: 4. There are 14 residues in the CDR3. Written as DNA, the CDR3 is TGTGCCAGCAGCGCCACAGGGGGCCGCTATGGCTACACCTTC. It codes for CASSATGGRYGYTF. Variable domain in full (rest from reference TRBV9 and TRBJ1-2): DSGVTQTPKHLITATGQRVTLRCSPRSGDLSVYWYQQSLDQGLQFLIQYYNGEERAKGNILERFSAQQFPDLHSELNLSSLELGDSALYFCASSATGGRYGYTFGSGTRLTVV.

In this sample, this clone turned up once. V is TRBV7-2 and J is TRBJ2-7; TRBD2 matches at 10 bases. The germline gives CDR1 SGHTA, CDR2 FQGNSA. The ends lost 4 bases at V and 4 bases at J; junction bases unmatched: 1. The CDR3 has 13 amino acids. CDR3 sequence (DNA): TGTGCCAGCAGCTCGGGACTAGCGTACGAGCAGTACTTC. Protein: CASSSGLAYEQYF.

CDR3 nucleotide sequence: TGCGCCAGCAGCCAAGAAGTCAGCGACTCCTACGAGCAGTACTTC. Its protein product is CASSQEVSDSYEQYF. The rearrangement uses TRBV4-3 and TRBJ2-7; D call uncertain. This CDR3 has 15 residues. Germline values: CDR1 LGHNA, CDR2 YSLEER. Trimming took 0 bases from V and 0 from J, leaving 9 bases between them.

The gene calls are TRBV29-1 and TRBJ2-1; 10 positions match TRBD2. V shed 0 bases, J shed 9 bases, and the junction held 8 bases outside the gene matches. Per germline, CDR1 SQVTM and CDR2 ANQGSEA. The CDR3 sequence is 15 residues long. CDR3 in amino acids: CSVEDWLAGAGEQFF. The DNA of the CDR3 is TGCAGCGTTGAAGATTGGCTAGCGGGAGCTGGTGAGCAGTTCTTC.

The V call is TRBV6-4, the J call TRBJ2-7, with 8 nucleotides matching TRBD2. CDR1 MRHNA and CDR2 SNTAGT come from the germline V gene. With V trimmed by 6 bases and J by 2 bases, 3 bases remained unmatched. The CDR3 extends over 13 amino acids. The chain's CDR3 is CASSTSGTYEQYF. The CDR3 bases are TGTGCCAGCAGCACTAGCGGTACCTACGAGCAGTACTTC.

The V and J genes are TRBV30 and TRBJ1-4; 9 nucleotides match TRBD1. CDR1 and CDR2 (germline): GTSNPN, SVGIG (reference sequence). This CDR3 has 13 residues. V lost 3 bases and J lost 10; bases outside the gene matches: 6. CDR3 protein: CAWRDRGPGKLFF. The CDR3, as DNA: TGTGCCTGGAGGGACAGGGGACCAGGAAAACTGTTTTTT.

This rearrangement joins TRBV6-6 to TRBJ2-7, with TRBD2 identical over 8 bases. The J segment lost 4 bases and the V segment lost 1 base, leaving 3 bases of the junction unmatched. Germline CDR1 is MNHNY and CDR2 is SVGAGI (reference sequence). The CDR3 totals 14 residues. The CDR3 reads CASSYLAGFYEQYF. The CDR3 coding sequence is TGTGCCAGCAGTTACTTAGCGGGGTTTTACGAGCAGTACTTC.

The chain employs TRBV28 and TRBJ2-1, with TRBD2 matching 9 bases. The J segment lost 8 bases and the V segment lost 10 bases, leaving 12 bases of the junction unmatched. Germline V gene lookup returns CDR1 MDHEN and CDR2 SYDVKM. This CDR3 comprises 14 residues. In DNA form, the CDR3 reads TGTGCCAACCCAGATGCGGGAGGGCCCGATGAGCAGTTCTTC. This sequence encodes CANPDAGGPDEQFF.

The chain recombines TRBV5-1 with TRBJ1-3; 10 bases are shared with TRBD1. The CDR3 totals 17 residues. From germline, CDR1 is SGHRS and CDR2 YFSETQ. V lost 0 bases, J lost 0 bases, and 3 bases stayed unmatched. The CDR3 DNA reads as TGCGCCAGCAGCTTGGGACAGGGGGCTTACTCTGGAAACACCATATATTTT. Residues: CASSLGQGAYSGNTIYF.

The rearrangement links TRBV5-6 to TRBJ2-7, with D uncertain. The CDR3 spans 15 residues. Per germline, CDR1 SGHDT and CDR2 YYEEEE. V was cut by 0 bases and J by 6 bases, with 16 bases left in between. The CDR3 protein is CASSLVSSPAGEQYF. The CDR3 bases are TGTGCCAGCAGCTTGGTGTCTAGTCCTGCAGGCGAGCAGTACTTC.